Listed below are T cell receptor beta chains from one sample, sequenced in a study of blood T cell repertoires in COVID-19. Generated by immunoSEQ multiplex PCR, the TCRdb table keeps only in-frame clones and is missing some. The sample shows approximately 350,000 clones, about 86% of them seen only once. Sequenced material: peripheral blood. The receptors were sampled from a man aged 25 to 40 with active or convalescent COVID-19. Each CDR3 is given with its conserved first and last residue. Each record gives: J gene, V gene, clone size, D gene, CDR3 protein, CDR3 DNA. D genes are given only for firm matches. Not every row has a clone size; where given, it reads once, few, many or a size class.

j_gene: TRBJ1-6
v_gene: TRBV5-4
abundance: .
d_gene: .
CDR3aa: CASSVDSRNSPLHF
CDR3nt: TGTGCCAGCAGCGTGGACAGCCGTAATTCACCCCTCCACTTT

j_gene: TRBJ2-7
v_gene: TRBV30
abundance: .
d_gene: .
CDR3aa: CAWSVRGAYEQYF
CDR3nt: TGTGCCTGGAGTGTACGCGGCGCCTACGAGCAGTACTTC

j_gene: TRBJ2-5
v_gene: TRBV6-5
abundance: .
d_gene: TRBD2
CDR3aa: CASSPTSGAKETQYF
CDR3nt: TGTGCCAGCAGTCCGACTAGCGGAGCAAAAGAGACCCAGTACTTC

j_gene: TRBJ2-5
v_gene: TRBV5-1
abundance: .
d_gene: TRBD1
CDR3aa: CASRAGTGVETQYF
CDR3nt: TGCGCCAGCAGGGCTGGGACAGGGGTTGAGACCCAGTACTTC

j_gene: TRBJ1-2
v_gene: TRBV7-2
abundance: few
d_gene: .
CDR3aa: CASSLERLINYGYTF
CDR3nt: TGTGCCAGCAGCTTAGAGAGGCTGATTAACTATGGCTACACCTTC

j_gene: TRBJ2-4
v_gene: TRBV25-1
abundance: .
d_gene: TRBD1
CDR3aa: CASSGSTGENIQYF
CDR3nt: TGTGCCAGCAGTGGATCTACAGGGGAAAACATTCAGTACTTC

j_gene: TRBJ2-6
v_gene: TRBV11-1
abundance: once
d_gene: .
CDR3aa: CASSPPGSSGANVLTF
CDR3nt: TGTGCCAGCAGCCCTCCGGGAAGCTCTGGGGCCAACGTCCTGACTTTC

j_gene: TRBJ1-6
v_gene: TRBV19
abundance: .
d_gene: TRBD1
CDR3aa: CATKWTGDSPLHF
CDR3nt: TGTGCCACTAAATGGACAGGGGATTCACCCCTCCACTTT

j_gene: TRBJ2-2
v_gene: TRBV9
abundance: .
d_gene: .
CDR3aa: CASSGTGTGELFF
CDR3nt: TGTGCCAGCAGCGGGACGGGGACCGGGGAGCTGTTTTTT

j_gene: TRBJ2-7
v_gene: TRBV30
abundance: .
d_gene: .
CDR3aa: CAWSAQGILYEQYF
CDR3nt: TGTGCCTGGAGTGCCCAGGGGATTCTCTACGAGCAGTACTTC

j_gene: TRBJ2-1
v_gene: TRBV9
abundance: .
d_gene: TRBD1
CDR3aa: CASSGIGQGYNEQFF
CDR3nt: TGTGCCAGCAGCGGCATTGGACAGGGGTACAATGAGCAGTTCTTC

j_gene: TRBJ1-2
v_gene: TRBV6-1
abundance: many
d_gene: .
CDR3aa: CASSELANGGYTF
CDR3nt: TGTGCCAGCAGTGAATTGGCCAACGGGGGCTACACCTTC

j_gene: TRBJ1-2
v_gene: TRBV3-1/TRBV3-2
abundance: .
d_gene: TRBD1
CDR3aa: CASSLPGQGSRGYTF
CDR3nt: TGTGCCAGCAGCCTTCCGGGACAGGGTAGTCGGGGCTACACCTTC

j_gene: TRBJ1-3
v_gene: TRBV5-1
abundance: .
d_gene: .
CDR3aa: CASSLSGGFGNTIYF
CDR3nt: TGCGCCAGCAGCTTATCGGGGGGCTTTGGAAACACCATATATTTT

j_gene: TRBJ1-1
v_gene: TRBV7-9
abundance: .
d_gene: .
CDR3aa: CASSLVVTENTEAFF
CDR3nt: TGTGCCAGCAGCTTAGTCGTGACAGAGAACACTGAAGCTTTCTTT

j_gene: TRBJ1-5
v_gene: TRBV19
abundance: .
d_gene: .
CDR3aa: CASSTWQGIGQPQHF
CDR3nt: TGTGCCAGTAGTACCTGGCAGGGGATCGGTCAGCCCCAGCATTTT

j_gene: TRBJ2-1
v_gene: TRBV7-3
abundance: once
d_gene: TRBD2
CDR3aa: CASSLTSLAGVGEQFF
CDR3nt: TGTGCCAGCAGCTTAACCTCTCTAGCGGGAGTTGGTGAGCAGTTCTTC

j_gene: TRBJ2-2
v_gene: TRBV7-9
abundance: .
d_gene: .
CDR3aa: CASSLIANTGELFF
CDR3nt: TGTGCCAGCAGCTTAATCGCGAACACCGGGGAGCTGTTTTTT

j_gene: TRBJ2-5
v_gene: TRBV10-2
abundance: .
d_gene: TRBD1
CDR3aa: CASSDLRQGQETQYF
CDR3nt: TGCGCCAGCAGTGACCTCCGACAGGGGCAAGAGACCCAGTACTTC

j_gene: TRBJ1-1
v_gene: TRBV4-3
abundance: .
d_gene: TRBD1
CDR3aa: CASSQTGTGGSTEAFF
CDR3nt: TGCGCCAGCAGCCAAACCGGGACAGGGGGTAGCACTGAAGCTTTCTTT

j_gene: TRBJ1-1
v_gene: TRBV6-1
abundance: .
d_gene: .
CDR3aa: CASSDREDTEAFF
CDR3nt: TGTGCCAGCAGTGACAGGGAGGACACTGAAGCTTTCTTT

j_gene: TRBJ1-5
v_gene: TRBV30
abundance: .
d_gene: TRBD1
CDR3aa: CAWSVSGTGRNQPQHF
CDR3nt: TGTGCCTGGAGTGTATCCGGGACAGGAAGAAATCAGCCCCAGCATTTT

j_gene: TRBJ2-5
v_gene: TRBV9
abundance: .
d_gene: TRBD1
CDR3aa: CASSVDRGRETQYF
CDR3nt: TGTGCCAGCAGCGTGGACAGGGGGCGTGAGACCCAGTACTTC

j_gene: TRBJ2-1
v_gene: TRBV4-1
abundance: .
d_gene: TRBD2
CDR3aa: CASKPGLRNEQFF
CDR3nt: TGCGCCAGTAAACCGGGACTAAGGAATGAGCAGTTCTTC

j_gene: TRBJ2-7
v_gene: TRBV5-1
abundance: .
d_gene: TRBD1
CDR3aa: CASSFGTGGYEQYF
CDR3nt: TGCGCCAGCAGCTTCGGGACAGGTGGCTACGAGCAGTACTTC

j_gene: TRBJ1-1
v_gene: TRBV24-1
abundance: .
d_gene: .
CDR3aa: CATRATQGDTEAFF
CDR3nt: TGTGCCACCAGGGCTACACAGGGAGACACTGAAGCTTTCTTT

j_gene: TRBJ1-6
v_gene: TRBV4-2
abundance: .
d_gene: .
CDR3aa: CASSQDLRSFNSPLHF
CDR3nt: TGTGCCAGCAGCCAAGATCTAAGGAGTTTTAATTCACCCCTCCACTTT

j_gene: TRBJ1-2
v_gene: TRBV4-1
abundance: .
d_gene: .
CDR3aa: CASSQVSRHYGYTF
CDR3nt: TGCGCCAGCAGCCAAGTCTCGCGTCACTACGGCTACACCTTC

j_gene: TRBJ2-7
v_gene: TRBV4-1
abundance: .
d_gene: TRBD1
CDR3aa: CASSQPYGDRANRYEQYF
CDR3nt: TGCGCCAGCAGCCAACCCTATGGGGACAGGGCTAATAGGTACGAGCAGTACTTC

j_gene: TRBJ2-7
v_gene: TRBV6-6
abundance: .
d_gene: .
CDR3aa: CASSYTEYEQYF
CDR3nt: TGTGCCAGCAGTTACACAGAGTACGAGCAGTACTTC